These T cell receptor beta chains were read from a single sample in a study of CD8 T cells in ankylosing spondylitis. TCRdb re-called the 5' RACE reads through MiXCR, storing one row per CDR3 protein. This sample has more than 60,000 distinct CDR3 sequences; 6.2% occur once, and the top ten carry approximately 5%. The specimen was synovial fluid, either unsorted or a sorted T cell fraction (not recorded which). The receptors were sampled from a male donor with ankylosing spondylitis. Both conserved end residues are part of each CDR3. The D gene is left open where the match is weak. Only some rows state a clone size, as once, few, many or a class for expanded clones.

abundance,v_gene,d_gene,j_gene,len,CDR3nt,CDR3aa
NA,TRBV5-1,NA,TRBJ1-4,14,TGCGCCAGCAGCTTGAACTCAAGGGGTGAAAAACTGTTTTTT,CASSLNSRGEKLFF
few,TRBV6-5,TRBD1,TRBJ2-3,18,TGTGCCAGCAGTACCCGACAGGGGTTTTTCGGAGGCACAGATACGCAGTATTTT,CASSTRQGFFGGTDTQYF
NA,TRBV9,TRBD2,TRBJ2-7,15,TGTGCCAGCAGCAAGGGACTAGCGGGCGCCCCAGAGCAGTACTTC,CASSKGLAGAPEQYF
many,TRBV13,NA,TRBJ2-5,14,TGTGCCAGCAGTTTGCGGGTTTTCCAAGAGACCCAGTACTTC,CASSLRVFQETQYF
many,TRBV7-2,TRBD1,TRBJ1-2,15,TGTGCCAGCTTACTTAGCCCGGGACAGGGAAATGGCTACACCTTC,CASLLSPGQGNGYTF
many,TRBV28,NA,TRBJ1-1,13,TGTGCCAGCAGTCAGGCCCAATGGGCTGAAGCTTTCTTT,CASSQAQWAEAFF
NA,TRBV11-2,NA,TRBJ2-3,12,TGTGCCAGCAGCACCCGGGTAGATACGCAGTATTTT,CASSTRVDTQYF
many,TRBV12-3/TRBV12-4,NA,TRBJ2-3,14,TGTGCCAGCAGGATTAGCGAGAGCACAGATACGCAGTATTTT,CASRISESTDTQYF
many,TRBV28,TRBD2,TRBJ2-2,14,TGTGCCAGCAGGGGACTAGTAAACACCGGGGAGCTGTTTTTT,CASRGLVNTGELFF
few,TRBV5-1,TRBD2,TRBJ2-2,16,TGCGCCAGCAGCTTGGAGGCGGGAGGGACCACCGGGGAGCTGTTTTTT,CASSLEAGGTTGELFF
few,TRBV3-1,NA,TRBJ2-2,14,TGTGCCAGCAGCCAAGAATTCGGCACCGGGGAGCTGTTTTTT,CASSQEFGTGELFF
few,TRBV6-2/TRBV6-3,NA,TRBJ2-2,14,TGTGCCAGCAGTTACAGGCCAGGCACCGGGGAGCTGTTTTTT,CASSYRPGTGELFF
few,TRBV28,NA,TRBJ1-2,12,TGTGCCAGCAGCCCCGGCCGCTATGGCTACACCTTC,CASSPGRYGYTF
few,TRBV11-2,NA,TRBJ1-1,11,TGTGCCAGCACTACGGGGGGGACAGCTTTCTTT,CASTTGGTAFF
few,TRBV12-5,NA,TRBJ2-1,15,TGTGCTAGTGGTGCAGGGGTTCGGTCCTACAATGAGCAGTTCTTC,CASGAGVRSYNEQFF
many,TRBV7-2,TRBD1,TRBJ2-7,15,TGTGCCAGCAGCTTAGCCGAGGGACAGGGTCGGGAGCAGTACTTC,CASSLAEGQGREQYF
NA,TRBV19,NA,TRBJ1-5,15,TGTGCCAGTAGTCTCATGGGGCAGCGCAATCAGCCCCAGCATTTT,CASSLMGQRNQPQHF
many,TRBV9,TRBD1,TRBJ2-1,14,TGTGCCAGCCCCCGGGACAGAGAAGACAATGAGCAGTTCTTC,CASPRDREDNEQFF
NA,TRBV19,TRBD1,TRBJ2-5,14,TGTGCCAGTAGCCCGGACAGGGTGGGAGAGACCCAGTACTTC,CASSPDRVGETQYF
NA,TRBV29-1,TRBD2,TRBJ2-3,15,TGCAGCGTGCTACTAGCGGGAGGGGGGCGAGATACGCAGTATTTT,CSVLLAGGGRDTQYF
many,TRBV28,TRBD2,TRBJ2-3,16,TGTGCCAGCAGTTTGGCGGGACTAGCGGTTCTTAATACGCAGTATTTT,CASSLAGLAVLNTQYF
few,TRBV11-2,NA,TRBJ2-2,16,TGTGCCAGCAGCTTATTGCCCGGGGTGAACACCGGGGAGCTGTTTTTT,CASSLLPGVNTGELFF
many,TRBV7-2,NA,TRBJ2-1,18,TGTGCCAGCAGCTTACGCTCCTTTTTGGGCGCCGGCAATAGTGAGCAGTTCTTC,CASSLRSFLGAGNSEQFF
NA,TRBV20-1,NA,TRBJ2-7,14,TGCAGTGCTACCCGACCCTCCGAGTGGTACGAGCAGTACTTC,CSATRPSEWYEQYF
few,TRBV6-1,NA,TRBJ2-7,13,TGTGCCAGCACCCCCCGGGCCTCGGAAGACGAGGACTTC,CASTPRASEDEDF
many,TRBV29-1,NA,TRBJ2-7,14,TGCAGCGTTTTAGATTTAGGGAGTTCCTACGAGCAGTACTTC,CSVLDLGSSYEQYF
many,TRBV4-2,TRBD1,TRBJ2-7,17,TGTGCCAGCAGCCAGCGGGACAGGGGGCTAGCGGGAGTCGAGCAGTACTTC,CASSQRDRGLAGVEQYF
many,TRBV6-5,NA,TRBJ2-1,14,TGTGCCAGCAGTTACATGCGGCAGTTGAATGAGCAGTTCTTC,CASSYMRQLNEQFF
NA,TRBV5-1,NA,TRBJ2-5,16,TGCGCCAGCAGCTTGGCCGCAGGGGTAGGTCGAGAGACCCAGTACTTC,CASSLAAGVGRETQYF
NA,TRBV20-1,TRBD2,TRBJ2-7,14,TGCAGTGCCCTTGCGGGGACTAGCGTCTACGAGCAGTACTTC,CSALAGTSVYEQYF
many,TRBV7-8,TRBD1,TRBJ2-7,14,TGTGCCAGCAGCTCTCGGACAGGGGAATACGAGCAGTACTTC,CASSSRTGEYEQYF
few,TRBV6-5,TRBD1,TRBJ1-4,16,TGTGCCAGCAGTTACTCGCCAGGAAGGGGGCAGGAAAAACTGTTTTTT,CASSYSPGRGQEKLFF
NA,TRBV18,TRBD1,TRBJ2-3,17,TGTGCCAGCTCACCACCCAACTACAGGGGAATCACAGATACGCAGTATTTT,CASSPPNYRGITDTQYF
many,TRBV7-2,NA,TRBJ1-2,14,TGTGCCAGCAGCTACCTTATCTTGGGGAATGGCTACACCTTC,CASSYLILGNGYTF
NA,TRBV7-3,NA,TRBJ2-1,14,TGTGCCAGCAGCCCACTGGGTGGGGACAATGAGCAGTTCTTC,CASSPLGGDNEQFF
few,TRBV14,NA,TRBJ2-7,13,TGTGCCAGCAGCCAACGGGTAACCTATGAGCAGTACTTC,CASSQRVTYEQYF
many,TRBV29-1,TRBD1,TRBJ2-1,13,TGCAGCGCCGCGACACAGGGGGCAGGGGAGCAGTTCTTC,CSAATQGAGEQFF
NA,TRBV20-1,TRBD2,TRBJ2-1,15,TGCAGTGCCCGAATAGCGGGCGCCTCCTACAATGAGCAGTTCTTC,CSARIAGASYNEQFF
NA,TRBV18,NA,TRBJ2-5,12,TGTGCCAGCGCCCCGGGGGCAGAGACCCAGTACTTC,CASAPGAETQYF
many,TRBV7-2,NA,TRBJ2-3,14,TGTGCCAGCAGCTCGGGGACTAGCACAGATACGCAGTATTTT,CASSSGTSTDTQYF
many,TRBV7-9,NA,TRBJ2-1,14,TGTGCCAGCAGCTTCAGGGCAGAGATAAATGAGCAGTTCTTC,CASSFRAEINEQFF
many,TRBV4-2,NA,TRBJ2-1,15,TGTGCCAGCAGCCAAGATTTGGGGGACCACAATGAGCAGTTCTTC,CASSQDLGDHNEQFF
many,TRBV12-3/TRBV12-4,TRBD1,TRBJ2-7,14,TGTGCCAGCAGGACATCCGGGACAGCCTACGAGCAGTACTTC,CASRTSGTAYEQYF
many,TRBV12-3/TRBV12-4,TRBD1,TRBJ2-5,15,TGTGCCAGCAGTTCCCGAGACAGGGCCGAAGAGACCCAGTACTTC,CASSSRDRAEETQYF
many,TRBV5-5,NA,TRBJ2-2,16,TGTGCCAGCAGCTTGGGGTTAGCGCGTAACACCGGGGAGCTGTTTTTT,CASSLGLARNTGELFF